These 23 T cell receptor beta chains were sequenced from one sample in a study of cytomegalovirus exposure and HLA in healthy donors (TCRdb year 2017). Library preparation used the immunoSEQ multiplex PCR assay. The multiplex PCR relied on a mix of 60 forward primers for TCR Vbeta segments and 13 reverse primers for TCR Jbeta segments. TCRdb retrieved this table from immuneACCESS and kept in-frame rearrangements only. Not all clones are present; in checked studies, unresolved V genes account for under half, and no reason is known for the remainder. The sample table shows over 85,000 clones, and around 86% are seen once. The ten largest clones add up to under 4.5% of the sample. Source material: PBMCs. Receptor source: a female donor in good health and CMV-seropositive.

The CDR3 nucleotides are TGCGCCAGCAGGGCGGTGGGAGCTCTTGGCGAGCAGTACTTC. Its protein product is CASRAVGALGEQYF. V gene TRBV10-2 combines with J gene TRBJ2-7, with D maybe TRBD2 (5 bases). From germline, CDR1 is WSHSY and CDR2 SAAADI. This CDR3 comprises 14 residues. Trimming took 6 bases from V and 6 from J, leaving 18 bases between them.

The V and J genes are TRBV5-1 and TRBJ2-3; 8 bases fit TRBD2. The CDR3 runs to 18 residues. Germline trimming cut 3 bases from V and 2 bases from J; bases unmatched to any gene: 14. Germline V gene sequence: CDR1 SGHRS, CDR2 YFSETQ. The chain's CDR3 is CASSSSISGADATDTQYF. The CDR3 DNA is TGCGCCAGCAGCTCCTCGATTAGCGGGGCCGACGCCACAGATACGCAGTATTTT.

With regard to this clone: One end of the junction fails to match germline, which may point to a read error. This chain links TRBV7-7 with TRBJ2-1, with 14 bases lining up with TRBD2. The V gene's germline CDR1 is SSHAT and CDR2 FNYEAQ (reference sequence). The CDR3 contains 16 residues. The CDR3 nucleotides are TGTGCTAGCAGCCCCGGGACTAGCGGGAGCCCGAATGAGCAGTTCTTC. Translation: CASSPGTSGSPNEQFF.

In its sample, this clone was seen once. The CDR3: CASSFIQGARDQPQHF. The DNA for the CDR3 is TGTGCCAGCAGTTTCATACAGGGGGCGCGGGATCAGCCCCAGCATTTT. The V call is TRBV6-5, the J call TRBJ1-5; TRBD1 matches 9 bases. The CDR3 sequence is 16 residues long. The V gene end was trimmed by 4 bases and the J gene end by 5 bases; junction bases not matched to a gene: 9. CDR1 MNHEY and CDR2 SVGAGI come from the germline V gene.

In this sample, this clone turned up a few times. This chain connects TRBV25-1 to TRBJ1-1, with D uncertain. The germline V and J ends were trimmed by 4 bases and 6 bases, with 15 bases remaining between them. CDR1 is MGHDK, CDR2 SYGVNS, per germline. The CDR3 sequence is 14 residues long. The CDR3: CASSVDSAGAEAFF. The CDR3 DNA reads TGTGCCAGCAGTGTAGATAGTGCGGGCGCTGAAGCTTTCTTT.

The V and J genes are TRBV7-2 and TRBJ2-7, with 14 bases identical to TRBD2. There are 18 residues in the CDR3. The V gene's germline CDR1 is SGHTA and CDR2 FQGNSA. Unmatched junction bases numbered 9, after V lost 5 bases and J lost 0 bases. As DNA, the CDR3 is TGTGCCAGCAGCCGACGGACTAGCGGGGGGCACAGCTCCTACGAGCAGTACTTC. This translates into CASSRRTSGGHSSYEQYF.

V and J are TRBV28 and TRBJ1-5; no clear D. The CDR3 is made up of 14 amino acids. Germline V gives CDR1 MDHEN, CDR2 SYDVKM. V shed 2 bases and J shed 8 bases, with 13 bases lying between them. The CDR3 DNA is TGTGCCAGCAGTTTAGGCATCCCGAGGGAGCCCCAGCATTTT. Amino acids: CASSLGIPREPQHF.

V and J are TRBV10-3 and TRBJ2-7, with 12 bases aligning to TRBD2. The junction had 4 bases not matched to a gene; V was cut back by 4 bases and J by 6 bases. The CDR3 runs to 14 residues. Germline assignment: CDR1 ENHRY and CDR2 SYGVKD. The CDR3, as DNA: TGTGCCATCAGTGGGACTAGCGGGGTTCTCGAGCAGTACTTC. Translating gives CAISGTSGVLEQYF.

This clone came up once. The CDR3 nucleotides are TGTGCCAGCAGCCACTACAGGGGACCCATGAACACTGAAGCTTTCTTT. Translation: CASSHYRGPMNTEAFF. The chain joins TRBV11-2 to TRBJ1-1; 7 bases line up with TRBD1. Per the germline V gene, CDR1 is SGHAT and CDR2 is FQNNGV. V was pared by 5 bases and J by 0 bases, with 9 bases of the junction left unmatched. The CDR3 length is 16 residues.

The rearrangement joins TRBV30 to TRBJ2-7, with a possible D match to TRBD1 (5 bases). Germline CDR1 reads GTSNPN; CDR2 reads SVGIG (reference sequence). The germline V and J ends were trimmed by 0 bases and 2 bases, with 11 bases remaining between them. The CDR3 is made up of 14 amino acids. This CDR3 reads CAWSVADRTYEQYF. DNA for the CDR3: TGTGCCTGGAGTGTAGCCGACAGAACCTACGAGCAGTACTTC.

CDR3 in amino acids: CASSLRGQVSGNTIYF. In nucleotides, the CDR3 is TGTGCCAGCAGCCTCCGGGGACAGGTATCTGGAAACACCATATATTTT. The chain combines TRBV9 with TRBJ1-3; 8 bases match TRBD1. CDR3 size: 16 residues. V gave up 4 bases and J gave up 1 base; unmatched junction bases: 7. In germline, CDR1 is SGDLS, CDR2 YYNGEE.

V and J are TRBV29-1 and TRBJ1-1; D unclear. The CDR3 has 13 amino acids. Germline CDR1 reads SQVTM; CDR2 reads ANQGSEA. V was trimmed by 8 bases and J by 0 bases, leaving 13 bases between them. CDR3 nucleotide sequence: TGCAGCTCGAGAGGCCTAATGAACACTGAAGCTTTCTTT. It specifies CSSRGLMNTEAFF.

This clone was detected only once. The chain combines TRBV19 with TRBJ2-1; TRBD2 matches 15 bases. CDR3 length: 15 residues. Trimming at V came to 8 bases and at J to 6 bases, leaving 5 bases not matched to a gene. Germline V lookup: CDR1 LNHDA, CDR2 SQIVND (reference sequence). CDR3 sequence: CASGLAGGPGNEQFF. The CDR3 DNA reads TGTGCCAGTGGACTAGCGGGAGGGCCGGGCAATGAGCAGTTCTTC.

The V call is TRBV4-1, the J call TRBJ2-1; a possible D gene is TRBD2 (5 bases). The CDR3 covers 14 residues. Trimming took off 2 bases at V and 9 bases at J, with 14 bases between the two ends. CDR1 MGHRA and CDR2 YSYEKL come from the germline V gene. Written as DNA, the CDR3 is TGCGCCAGCAGCCAAACTAGATCCGATGGTGAGCAGTTCTTC. It specifies CASSQTRSDGEQFF.

Only one count was recorded for this clone. The V call is TRBV5-1, the J call TRBJ2-5; 14 bases map to TRBD2. The J call may be incorrect, as the DNA end agrees better with TRBJ2-7. CDR3 size: 15 residues. Germline CDR1 and CDR2: SGHRS and YFSETQ. The CDR3 spells CASSPGLAGGYEQYF. The CDR3 DNA sequence: TGCGCCAGCAGCCCAGGACTAGCGGGAGGCTACGAGCAGTACTTC.

The V call is TRBV19, the J call TRBJ2-7; tentative D call: TRBD1 (6 bases). The V and J ends lost 8 bases and 2 bases respectively, with 13 bases between them. CDR1 is LNHDA and CDR2 is SQIVND in the germline V gene (reference sequence). This CDR3 region has 13 residues. The CDR3 is CASSPGQTYEQYF. Here the CDR3 DNA reads TGTGCCAGTTCTCCGGGACAAACCTACGAGCAGTACTTC.

This chain joins TRBV4-1 and TRBJ2-7, with 11 nucleotides matching TRBD2. V shed 4 bases and J 2 bases; nucleotides not matched to a gene: 1. This CDR3 contains 14 residues. CDR1 and CDR2 from the germline V gene are MGHRA and YSYEKL. CDR3 coding DNA: TGCGCCAGCAGCCTGGGACTAGCGGCCTACGAGCAGTACTTC. This gives the protein CASSLGLAAYEQYF.

CDR3 DNA: TGTGCCAGTAGTATAGGTCGGCTAGCGGGGGACCAAGAGACCCAGTACTTC. Encoded protein: CASSIGRLAGDQETQYF. V and J are TRBV19 and TRBJ2-5; 10 positions agree with TRBD2. V trimming: 1 base; J trimming: 0 bases; junction bases outside the gene matches: 5. The CDR3 loop spans 17 amino acids. CDR1 and CDR2 (germline): LNHDA, SQIVND (reference sequence).

This chain joins TRBV14 and TRBJ2-1; TRBD2 matches at 10 bases. Germline assignment: CDR1 SGHDN and CDR2 FVKESK. The CDR3 length is 14 residues. V shed 5 bases and J 11 bases; nucleotides not matched to a gene: 9. DNA for the CDR3: TGTGCCAGCAGCTTATTAGCGGGGGGAACTCAGCAGTTCTTC. This codes for CASSLLAGGTQQFF.

The rearrangement uses TRBV25-1 and TRBJ1-2, with a weak D call TRBD1 (6 bases). Trimming stripped 2 bases from V and 8 bases from J, with 12 bases between. Per the germline V gene, CDR1 is MGHDK and CDR2 is SYGVNS. The CDR3 has 13 residues. This chain's CDR3 is CASSELHREGYTF. The CDR3 DNA is TGTGCCAGCAGTGAACTTCACAGGGAGGGCTACACCTTC.

The chain employs TRBV27 and TRBJ2-3; possible D gene TRBD2, 5 bases. CDR3 size: 14 residues. Trimming pared 6 bases from V and 2 bases from J, leaving 12 bases between. Germline loops: CDR1 MNHEY, CDR2 SMNVEV (reference sequence). In DNA, the CDR3 is TGTGCCAGCAGCTTACCGGGGTTCACAGATACGCAGTATTTT. Residues: CASSLPGFTDTQYF.

J is TRBJ1-6 and V is TRBV7-8, with 7 positions matching TRBD1. Germline assignment: CDR1 SGHVS and CDR2 FQNEAQ. This CDR3 is 16 amino acids long. V shed 5 bases and J 8 bases; nucleotides not matched to a gene: 12. The CDR3 DNA reads as TGTGCCAGCAGCAAAAGGCAGGGGGTGAGGGATTCACCCCTCCACTTT. This sequence encodes CASSKRQGVRDSPLHF.

The rearrangement links TRBV9 to TRBJ1-1; D gene uncertain. CDR3 length: 12 amino acids. With 7 bases removed from V and 4 bases from J, the gap between germline ends came to 11 bases. Germline values: CDR1 SGDLS, CDR2 YYNGEE. The CDR3 spells CASGPAGTEAFF. CDR3 nucleotide sequence: TGTGCCAGCGGCCCAGCAGGCACTGAAGCTTTCTTT.